This T cell receptor beta chain was identified during a study of metastatic and nonmetastatic thyroid tumors. Study background: Thyroid patients, malignant and benign, had repertoires compared across blood and tumor or nodule tissue.

This clone was seen repeatedly, ten times or more. No patient received treatment before thyroid surgery. Original processing notes: Built for papillary thyroid cancer, a distant-metastasis classifier drew on CDR3 differences across clinicopathological groups. Via MiXCR, TCRdb re-called the PCR reads. What appears here as the V and J calls and clone size reflects TCRdb's work, not the paper's. Of tens of thousands of clones in the sample, approximately 11% are singletons; the top ten hold approximately 8.1%. The receptor was derived from a female donor with papillary thyroid cancer or a benign thyroid nodule (not recorded which). Some clones in this sample may be carry-over from other donors' samples. Specimen: blood.

CDR3 sequence (DNA): TGTGCCAGCCGGCCTCTAGGACCCTACGAGCAGTACTTC. Protein product: CASRPLGPYEQYF. The genes are TRBV2 and TRBJ2-7; no reliable D call. The CDR3 runs to 13 residues. V was cut by 8 bases and J by 2 bases, with 13 bases left in between. Per germline, CDR1 SNHLY and CDR2 FYNNEI.